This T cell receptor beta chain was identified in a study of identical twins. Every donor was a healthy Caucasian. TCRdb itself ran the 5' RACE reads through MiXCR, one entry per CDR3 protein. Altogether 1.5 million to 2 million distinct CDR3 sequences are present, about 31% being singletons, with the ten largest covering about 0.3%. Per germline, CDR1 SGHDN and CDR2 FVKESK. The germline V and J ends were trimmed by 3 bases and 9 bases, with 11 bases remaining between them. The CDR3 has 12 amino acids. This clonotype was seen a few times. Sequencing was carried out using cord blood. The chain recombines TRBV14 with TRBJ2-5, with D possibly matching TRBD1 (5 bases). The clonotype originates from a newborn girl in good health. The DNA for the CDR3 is TGTGCCAGCAGCCATCTTAGACAGTCCCAGTACTTC. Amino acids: CASSHLRQSQYF. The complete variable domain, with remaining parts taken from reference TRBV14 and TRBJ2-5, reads EAGVTQFPSHSVIEKGQTVTLRCDPISGHDNLYWYRRVMGKEIKFLLHFVKESKQDESGMPNNRFLAERTGGTYSTLKVQPAELEDSGVYFCASSHLRQSQYFGPGTRLLVL.